One sample yielded the 28 T cell receptor delta chains listed below, sequenced in a study of Vδ1+ human thymocytes. The study, taken as a whole, reports: In the thymus, TRG and TRD repertoires looked highly polyclonal with Gaussian CDR3 lengths.

Extracted RNA was reverse transcribed into cDNA. The CDR3 regions were amplified by multiplex PCR from V-gene primers to a constant-region primer. TCRdb re-called the multiplex PCR reads with CATT. In the table there are 45,000 to 60,000 delta-chain clones, about 16% of which are singletons. Which antigens these TCRs recognize remains unknown. What was sequenced was Vdelta1+ gamma-delta thymocytes from the thymus. Subset of the sample: FACS-sorted CD3+ TCRalphabeta- TCRVdelta1+ TCRVdelta2- thymocytes. The receptors shown here come from a boy younger than two who had congenital heart surgery.

This clone was seen repeatedly, ten times or more. Other DNA sequences from this sample encode an identical CDR3 as well. The chain has TRDV2 and TRDJ1; TRDD3 is a possible D gene (5 bases). V gave up 5 bases and J gave up 0 bases, with 15 bases separating them. Germline CDR1 is GEAIGNYY and CDR2 is EKD. The CDR3 runs 15 residues. This CDR3 reads CACGVLANYTDKLIF. The CDR3 nucleotides are TGTGCCTGTGGGGTACTGGCGAATTACACCGATAAACTCATCTTT.

This clone was observed a handful of times. This chain links TRDV1 with TRDJ1; TRDD3 aligns across 9 bases. CDR3 size: 23 residues. CDR1 and CDR2 from the germline V gene are TSWWSYY and QGS. The V and J ends lost 2 bases and 1 base, in that order; junction bases with no gene match: 26. The CDR3 region has the DNA TGTGCTCTTGGGGAAAAGCATCCTACGGGGGATCCTTACTGGGGGAAGGTCACCGATAAACTCATCTTT. This sequence encodes CALGEKHPTGDPYWGKVTDKLIF.

This clone was counted a few times. The chain is built from TRDV1 and TRDJ1; TRDD3 matches at 11 bases. The CDR3 totals 21 residues. Germline CDR1 reads TSWWSYY; CDR2 reads QGS. V trimming: 5 bases; J trimming: 6 bases; junction bases outside the gene matches: 26. The CDR3 DNA is TGTGCTCTTGGGCTGCATCCTAAGATGATTCGTTGGGGGATACGCGGAAATAAACTCATCTTT. As protein: CALGLHPKMIRWGIRGNKLIF.

V and J are TRDV1 and TRDJ1, with 8 bases identical to TRDD3. The CDR3 is made up of 18 amino acids. Germline assignment: CDR1 TSWWSYY and CDR2 QGS. After removal of 2 bases from V and 6 bases from J, the junction contained 17 bases not matched to a gene. The CDR3 loop is CALGEGSVLGVSRYKLIF. CDR3 nucleotide sequence: TGTGCTCTTGGGGAAGGTTCCGTACTGGGGGTTTCCCGATATAAACTCATCTTT.

The rearrangement joins TRDV1 to TRDJ1; TRDD3 matches at 10 bases. V shed 7 bases and J 0 bases; nucleotides not matched to a gene: 8. CDR3 size: 16 residues. The germline CDR1 and CDR2 sequences are TSWWSYY and QGS. Written as DNA, the CDR3 is TGTGCTCTTGACGGACTGGGGGATGCGTACACCGATAAACTCATCTTT. Its translation is CALDGLGDAYTDKLIF.

V is TRDV1 and J is TRDJ1; 8 bases fit TRDD3. This CDR3 comprises 20 residues. From germline, CDR1 is TSWWSYY and CDR2 QGS. V was pared by 2 bases and J by 3 bases, with 20 bases of the junction left unmatched. The CDR3 here is CALGENPYFSLLGAPDKLIF. In DNA form, the CDR3 reads TGTGCTCTTGGGGAAAATCCGTATTTCTCTCTACTGGGGGCCCCCGATAAACTCATCTTT.

J is TRDJ1 and V is TRDV1; TRDD3 matches 8 bases. The CDR3 spans 17 residues. Unmatched junction bases numbered 11, after V lost 5 bases and J lost 0 bases. From germline, CDR1 is TSWWSYY and CDR2 QGS. The CDR3, as DNA: TGTGCTCTTGGGCCCACTTACTGGGGGTCTCACACCGATAAACTCATCTTT. This codes for CALGPTYWGSHTDKLIF.

In its sample, this clone was seen a few times. An end of the junction differs from the germline gene, which may be a read error. Other DNA sequences from this sample encode an identical CDR3 as well. V usage is TRDV2 and J usage is TRDJ1, with D unresolved. Germline V gene sequence: CDR1 GEAIGNYY, CDR2 EKD. CDR3 size: 10 residues. CDR3 residues: CACDPLKLIF. The CDR3, as DNA: TGCGCCTGTGACCCCCTTAAACTCATCTTT.

In this sample, this clone turned up a few times. The sample has other DNA sequences that encode this CDR3 too. The chain employs TRDV2 and TRDJ4; 12 nucleotides align to TRDD3. The CDR3 spans 21 residues. V lost 1 base and J lost 0; bases outside the gene matches: 20. CDR1 is GEAIGNYY, CDR2 EKD, per germline. In DNA, the CDR3 is TGTGCCTGTGACACGGGAGAAAAGACTGGGGGATACACCGCCCTTACCAGACCCCTGATCTTT. It translates to CACDTGEKTGGYTALTRPLIF.

The genes are TRDV1 and TRDJ1, with D unclear. This CDR3 spans 22 amino acids. Germline CDR1 is TSWWSYY and CDR2 is QGS. Trimming removed 5 bases at V and 0 bases at J, with 34 bases between. In DNA form, the CDR3 reads TGTGCTCTTGGGAACGGACTTTTCCGCACAGGTTCGAGGAGACTTTACACCGATAAACTCATCTTT. Protein product: CALGNGLFRTGSRRLYTDKLIF.

This chain connects TRDV1 to TRDJ1; D might be TRDD3 (6 bases). CDR1 and CDR2 from the germline V gene are TSWWSYY and QGS. This CDR3 is 18 amino acids long. Trimming removed 5 bases at V and 0 bases at J, with 22 bases between. The DNA for the CDR3 is TGTGCTCTTGGGCCCCACGTACGGTGGGGGCCGTACACCGATAAACTCATCTTT. Encoded protein: CALGPHVRWGPYTDKLIF.

This clone appeared a few times. V is TRDV1 and J is TRDJ1; D is possibly TRDD2 or TRDD3 (9 bases each). CDR1 is TSWWSYY and CDR2 is QGS in the germline V gene. The V and J ends lost 4 bases and 0 bases respectively, with 36 bases between them. CDR3 length: 23 amino acids. The CDR3 nucleotides are TGTGCTCTTGGGGGCGTACCTTCCTACGTTGTACTGGGGGACCATGTGTACACCGATAAACTCATCTTT. Protein sequence: CALGGVPSYVVLGDHVYTDKLIF.

As concerns this clone: The junction differs from germline at one of its ends, possibly a read error. Other DNA sequences within the sample encode an identical CDR3. The chain combines TRDV2 with TRDJ1; D ambiguous. CDR3 length: 13 amino acids. The germline gives CDR1 GEAIGNYY, CDR2 EKD. CDR3 DNA sequence: TGCGCCTGTCCAGACGCCCGAACGGGTAAACTCATCTTT. This gives the protein CACPDARTGKLIF.

The V gene is TRDV1, the J gene TRDJ1; D might be TRDD3 (5 bases). V was cut by 2 bases and J by 1 base, with 11 bases left in between. Germline CDR1 is TSWWSYY and CDR2 is QGS. The CDR3 runs to 15 residues. CDR3 DNA: TGTGCTCTTGGGGAATGCGATACTCTCACCGATAAACTCATCTTT. It specifies CALGECDTLTDKLIF.

This clone was seen a handful of times. The chain recombines TRDV1 with TRDJ1, with D perhaps matching TRDD2 or TRDD3 (6 bases each). Germline-derived CDR1 and CDR2 are TSWWSYY and QGS. Trimming removed 3 bases from V and 5 bases from J, with 34 bases in between. This CDR3 region has 21 residues. In DNA, the CDR3 is TGTGCTCTTGGGGACCCGTCCCCTTCCAATTGGGGATCCCCGTACAGGGATAAACTCATCTTT. The encoded protein is CALGDPSPSNWGSPYRDKLIF.

The V and J genes are TRDV1 and TRDJ1, with a possible D match to TRDD3 (6 bases). The CDR3 contains 17 residues. The germline gives CDR1 TSWWSYY, CDR2 QGS. Between the trimmed V and J ends, which lost 11 bases and 0 bases, there was a span of 25 bases. CDR3 sequence: CAVLGNRPGDYTDKLIF. The CDR3 DNA follows: TGTGCTGTCTTGGGGAACCGCCCGGGGGACTACACCGATAAACTCATCTTT.

The rearrangement joins TRDV1 to TRDJ1; 12 positions match TRDD3. Germline V CDR1 and CDR2: TSWWSYY, QGS. This CDR3 is 22 amino acids long. The V segment lost 0 bases and the J segment 0 bases; nucleotides outside the gene matches: 17. CDR3 coding DNA: TGTGCTCTTGGGGAACTAGTAGGTACTGGGGGATACCCTAGCGTTTACACCGATAAACTCATCTTT. Its translation: CALGELVGTGGYPSVYTDKLIF.

The chain employs TRDV1 and TRDJ1; tentatively, D is TRDD2 or TRDD3 (5 bases each). Germline CDR1 TSWWSYY, CDR2 QGS. V lost 0 bases to trimming and J lost 0 bases, with 20 bases between them. The CDR3 is 19 residues long. Written as DNA, the CDR3 is TGTGCTCTTGGGGAACTGTCTTCCGTCCCTTACTGGCACACCGATAAACTCATCTTT. Translation gives CALGELSSVPYWHTDKLIF.

This clone was counted a few times. The V and J genes are TRDV1 and TRDJ1; 10 positions agree with TRDD3. V trimming: 1 base; J trimming: 0 bases; junction bases outside the gene matches: 8. CDR1 TSWWSYY and CDR2 QGS come from the germline V gene. This CDR3 comprises 18 residues. The CDR3 DNA sequence: TGTGCTCTTGGGGAACGGGGGATACGCCGCAATTACACCGATAAACTCATCTTT. Protein product: CALGERGIRRNYTDKLIF.

The chain joins TRDV1 to TRDJ1, with D possibly matching TRDD3 (7 bases). CDR3 length: 21 residues. The germline CDR1 and CDR2 sequences are TSWWSYY and QGS. The ends were cut back, 1 base at V and 0 bases at J, with 27 bases in the middle. Here the CDR3 DNA reads TGTGCTCTTGGGGAACCACCAACCTTCCCCCTGGATACGCTTGACACCGATAAACTCATCTTT. Residues: CALGEPPTFPLDTLDTDKLIF.

This clone has a handful of counts. The rearrangement joins TRDV1 to TRDJ1; TRDD3 aligns across 9 bases. The CDR3 totals 21 residues. CDR1 TSWWSYY and CDR2 QGS come from the germline V gene. Trimming removed 0 bases from V and 0 bases from J; junction bases left unmatched: 17. CDR3 in DNA: TGTGCTCTTGGGGAACTACCATTTGTTGTGGACTGGGGGAGTTACACCGATAAACTCATCTTT. Translation gives CALGELPFVVDWGSYTDKLIF.

The genes are TRAV29/DV5 and TRDJ1; a weak D match, TRDD2 (8 bases). The CDR3 extends over 21 amino acids. Between the trimmed V and J ends, which lost 3 bases and 0 bases, there was a span of 33 bases. Looked up from germline, CDR1 is NSMFDY and CDR2 is ISSIKDK. The CDR3 DNA is TGTGCAGCAAACGGCCTTCCTAGACTACTGGGGTCGGGGATCCACACCGATAAACTCATCTTT. This translates into CAANGLPRLLGSGIHTDKLIF. The full variable domain, completed using reference TRAV29/DV5 and TRDJ1, is DQQVKQNSPSLSVQEGRISILNCDYTNSMFDYFLWYKKYPAEGPTFLISISSIKDKNEDGRFTVFLNKSAKHLSLHIVPSQPGDSAVYFCAANGLPRLLGSGIHTDKLIFGKGTRVTVEP.

The V gene is TRDV1, the J gene TRDJ1; D may be TRDD2 (5 bases). CDR1 and CDR2 from the germline V gene are TSWWSYY and QGS. Trimming took 1 base from V and 0 from J, leaving 21 bases between them. This CDR3 comprises 19 residues. The CDR3 spells CALGEPHSALLEYTDKLIF. The DNA for the CDR3 is TGTGCTCTTGGGGAACCCCATTCCGCCCTTCTGGAGTACACCGATAAACTCATCTTT.

The chain joins TRDV1 to TRDJ1; TRDD3 agrees at 10 bases. V shed 0 bases, J shed 2 bases, and the junction held 9 bases outside the gene matches. CDR1 and CDR2 from the germline V gene are TSWWSYY and QGS. The CDR3 consists of 18 residues. This CDR3 reads CALGELHALGDYTDKLIF. For the CDR3, the DNA is TGTGCTCTTGGGGAACTTCACGCACTGGGGGATTATACCGATAAACTCATCTTT.

The J gene is TRDJ1, the V gene TRDV2, with 8 nucleotides matching TRDD3. This CDR3 is built from 13 residues. Germline V lookup: CDR1 GEAIGNYY, CDR2 EKD. V trimming: 9 bases; J trimming: 7 bases; junction bases outside the gene matches: 12. CDR3 residues: CAGLRDTMSKLIF. The CDR3, as DNA: TGTGCCGGACTGAGGGATACGATGAGTAAACTCATCTTT.

The rearrangement links TRDV1 to TRDJ1, with 7 nucleotides matching TRDD3. CDR1 is TSWWSYY and CDR2 is QGS in the germline V gene. The CDR3 covers 17 residues. V was pared by 1 base and J by 2 bases, with 10 bases of the junction left unmatched. This chain's CDR3 is CALGEHEYGGDTDKLIF. The CDR3 region has the DNA TGTGCTCTTGGGGAACATGAGTACGGGGGGGATACCGATAAACTCATCTTT.

J is TRDJ1 and V is TRDV1; maybe TRDD3 (5 bases). This CDR3 is built from 18 residues. Per germline, CDR1 TSWWSYY and CDR2 QGS. V gave up 2 bases and J gave up 0 bases, with 19 bases separating them. The CDR3 coding sequence is TGTGCTCTTGGGGAAGATGAATGCTGGGTTTCTTACACCGATAAACTCATCTTT. It specifies CALGEDECWVSYTDKLIF.

This clone was counted a few times. The V and J genes are TRDV1 and TRDJ1; 8 nucleotides align to TRDD2. With 1 base clipped from V and 3 bases from J, the junction kept 19 bases outside the gene matches. Germline CDR1 TSWWSYY, CDR2 QGS. The CDR3 is 20 amino acids. The CDR3 DNA sequence: TGTGCTCTTGGGGAACCCGCCTTTGGCTTCCTACGCGTCGGGGCCGATAAACTCATCTTT. It yields the protein CALGEPAFGFLRVGADKLIF.